This T cell receptor beta chain originates from a study of blood T cell repertoires in COVID-19. This clone was observed once. Study processing details: By means of reference gene primer amplification, nucleated cell counts were estimated. Here immunoSEQ multiplex PCR was the method, and the copy in TCRdb shows in-frame clones only, minus some. V and J calls and clone size are as listed in that table; D and trimming were resolved from the DNA. The sample lists approximately 360,000 clones; over 80% were seen once. Recovery among Cohort 3 donors was established by two negative PCRs, clearance, or symptom resolution. Sequencing input: PBMCs or T cells enriched from blood (not recorded which). The clonotype was recovered from a woman between 45 and 60 years old who had recovered from COVID-19.

CDR3 protein: CASSMVGRGLVYGYTF. The CDR3 region has the DNA TGTGCCAGTAGTATGGTTGGCAGGGGGCTTGTCTATGGCTACACCTTC. The chain employs TRBV19 and TRBJ1-2; 8 bases agree with TRBD1. Germline CDR1 LNHDA, CDR2 SQIVND (reference sequence). The CDR3 covers 16 residues. The V gene end was trimmed by 3 bases and the J gene end by 4 bases; junction bases not matched to a gene: 10. Using reference TRBV19 and TRBJ1-2 for the parts outside the CDR3, the full variable domain is DGGITQSPKYLFRKEGQNVTLSCEQNLNHDAMYWYRQDPGQGLRLIYYSQIVNDFQKGDIAEGYSVSREKKESFPLTVTSAQKNPTAFYLCASSMVGRGLVYGYTFGSGTRLTVV.